Listed below are T cell receptor beta chains from one sample, sequenced in a study of blood T cell repertoires in COVID-19. The repertoire was sequenced with immunoSEQ multiplex PCR; TCRdb's copy has only in-frame clones and lacks some. The sample has about 150,000 clones; about 86% are singletons. Sequencing input: PBMCs or T cells enriched from blood (not recorded which). The receptors shown here come from a middle-aged man who had recovered from COVID-19. The CDR3 runs from the conserved cysteine through the conserved F or W. A D gene is named only where the DNA matches it firmly. Expanded clones are given a class, and other clones once, few, many or no size at all.

>.|TRBV7-2|TRBJ2-6|TRBD1
TGTGCCAGCAGCCCGTACGGGACAGGGGGGTCTGGGGCCAACGTCCTGACTTTC
CASSPYGTGGSGANVLTF
>.|TRBV2|TRBJ2-3|.
TGTGCCAGCACAGGAGGGCGGTTCGATCTGGGGGGTACGCAGTATTTT
CASTGGRFDLGGTQYF
>once|TRBV12-5|TRBJ2-3|TRBD1
TGTGCTAGTGGTAAGGGGGCCGGTGCAGATACGCAGTATTTT
CASGKGAGADTQYF
>.|TRBV5-4|TRBJ1-2|.
TGTGCCAGCAGCCCCGGACAGTTCAAAGAGGGCTACACCTTC
CASSPGQFKEGYTF
>.|TRBV2|TRBJ2-3|TRBD2
TGTGCCAGCACCTTAAGCGGGGGGATCACAGATACGCAGTATTTT
CASTLSGGITDTQYF
>.|TRBV6-5|TRBJ2-3|TRBD1
TGTGCCAGCAGTTACGACAGGGAAACAGATACGCAGTATTTT
CASSYDRETDTQYF
>.|TRBV13|TRBJ2-7|.
TGTGCCAGCAGCTTAGCGAGAAAAGAGCAGTACTTC
CASSLARKEQYF
>.|TRBV7-9|TRBJ1-6|TRBD1
TGTGCCAGCAGCTCCAGGGGGACCTTAAATTCACCCCTCCACTTT
CASSSRGTLNSPLHF
>.|TRBV19|TRBJ2-7|TRBD2
TGTGCCAGTAGTGGGGCTGGCGGGGGGGCCTACGAGCAGTACTTC
CASSGAGGGAYEQYF
>.|TRBV5-1|TRBJ2-7|TRBD1
TGCGCCAGCAGAGTCGTAGGACAGGGGGCCTACGAGCAGTACTTC
CASRVVGQGAYEQYF
>.|TRBV6-2/TRBV6-3|TRBJ1-1|.
TGTGCCAGCAGGCCTCCCGGGGGTTGGGGAACTGAAGCTTTCTTT
CASRPPGGWGTEAFF
>few|TRBV2|TRBJ2-5|TRBD1
TGTGCCAGCCGCCAGCTAGGGGGCGAAGAGACCCAGTACTTC
CASRQLGGEETQYF
>.|TRBV2|TRBJ2-7|TRBD1
TGTGCCAGCTTACAGCAGCAGGGACAGGGGAGCCACGAGCAGTACTTC
CASLQQQGQGSHEQYF
>few|TRBV3-1/TRBV3-2|TRBJ2-2|.
TGTGCCAGCAGCCCACTTATGGGGGCACCGGTCACCGGGGAGCTGTTTTTT
CASSPLMGAPVTGELFF
>.|TRBV27|TRBJ2-5|TRBD1
TGTGCCAGCAGTTCGTCCGGGACAGGGGGCCAAGAGACCCAGTACTTC
CASSSSGTGGQETQYF
>.|TRBV5-6|TRBJ1-3|.
TGTGCCAGCAGCTTGGCAGATGGAAACACCATATATTTT
CASSLADGNTIYF
>.|TRBV30|TRBJ1-6|TRBD1
TGTGCCTGGAGTGCTAGGACAGGGTACTCACCCCTCCACTTT
CAWSARTGYSPLHF
>few|TRBV18|TRBJ2-2|TRBD1
TGTGCCAGCTCGGGACAGGGCAGGAACACCGGGGAGCTGTTTTTT
CASSGQGRNTGELFF
>.|TRBV10-3|TRBJ1-6|TRBD1
TGTGCCATCAACGCCGGGACAGGGGGTAATTCACCCCTCCACTTT
CAINAGTGGNSPLHF
>.|TRBV6-1|TRBJ1-4|.
TGTGCCAGCAGTGAAGGCAGGGAATTCGGCGAAAAACTGTTTTTT
CASSEGREFGEKLFF
>once|TRBV19|TRBJ2-3|.
TGTGCCAGTTCGGGAGAGGGCGGAACAGATACGCAGTATTTT
CASSGEGGTDTQYF
>.|TRBV4-1|TRBJ2-3|TRBD2
TGCGCCAGCAGCCAAGGACTAGCGGGGGGCCTATTTCCAGATACGCAGTATTTT
CASSQGLAGGLFPDTQYF